This TCR beta chain originates from a study of molecular identifiers for immune sequencing clone quantification (dated by TCRdb to between 2017 and 2018). With respect to the entire study: In a replicate experiment, RNA from roughly 20,000 or 100,000 naive CD8 T cells was split into five aliquots, four of which were sequenced. CD8 T cells were used in a methods study to benchmark molecular-identifier clustering-based TCR repertoire sequencing (MIDCIRS) and TCR RNA copy counting.

In its sample, this clonotype was seen many times. Its specific antigen is unknown. One base away there is no much larger clone; base qualities are not given. Libraries were prepared through PCR. These reads were obtained on an Illumina HiSeq 4000. Bulk TCR libraries were made following a previously described method, with the TCR primers given in Table S5. The Qiagen AllPrep DNA/RNA kit was used to purify total RNA. Before analysis, reads from multiple sequencing runs of the same library were pooled. In the source study's methods: Reads were retained only if an exact TCR constant sequence was present, and the retained reads were trimmed to 150 nt and grouped according to their 12-nt molecular barcodes. Reads inside each barcode group were sub-clustered using a 15% Levenshtein threshold, and a quality-weighted consensus sequence was constructed for each RNA molecule. Non-functional sequences were excluded, and lower-count sequences lying one edit away from another sequence were also excluded. Barcode sub-clusters with fewer than 20% of the maximum read count were removed, based on fitting two negative binomial distributions. Using fastp trimming at Q25 and MiXCR clonotype assembly, TCRdb reanalyzed the public sequencing data and kept in-frame beta chains. Rows merge per CDR3 protein into single entries with the most common DNA and genes. It is TCRdb's table, rather than the study itself, that gives the V and J calls and clone size. The sample table records 60,000 to 70,000 distinct CDR3 sequences; around a fifth of these occur just once. The ten biggest clones cover about 1.5% of the sample.

Naive CD8 T cell libraries were made from around 18,000 to 910,000 sorted cells using 10%, 30% or 50% of purified RNA. Naive CD8 T cells, defined as CD8+CD4-CCR7+CD45RA+, were FACS-sorted into RLT Plus buffer on a BD FACSAria II. Detection sensitivity was tested by spiking Jurkat RNA equal to ten or so TCR copies' worth into samples containing about 20,000-1,000,000 naive CD8 T cells. CD8 T cells were enriched using RosetteSep CD8+ T Cell Enrichment Cocktail and Ficoll-Paque, and the enriched cells then underwent ACK red cell lysis. The germline V gene specifies MDHEN as CDR1 and SYDVKM as CDR2. The CDR3 runs 16 residues from the cysteine to the phenylalanine. Only CDR3 DNA is held: 48 bases, read in frame from base 1. V is cut by 6 bases and J by 5 bases, and the space between the germline ends is 22 bases. Here is what the overall study found, with its caveats: A single cell's worth of spiked-in Jurkat TCR RNA was reported detectable even among one million naive CD8 T cells. Naive libraries contained spiked-in Jurkat TCR RNA (around eleven copies' worth), which is not part of the donor repertoire. When barcode sub-clustering was not used, chimeric consensus sequences inflated TCR diversity, with chimeras reaching as high as 47%. In CMV-specific effector cells, clones with more than 20 RNA copies accounted for over 97% of molecules, whereas in naive cells such clones accounted for under 1%. Modeling indicated 2.5 to 3 TCR RNA copies recovered per cell, compared with around 10 by digital PCR, which implies a capture efficiency of 25% to 35%. Identical TCR molecules sharing a barcode could cause highly expanded clone sizes to be underestimated.

The sequenced sample was naive CD8+ T cells from blood, with Jurkat cell RNA spiked in. The sample's cell subset or site label is to be understood as: FACS-sorted CD8+CD4-CCR7+CD45RA+ naive T cells. The source is a human donor in good health. Some libraries in this study had Jurkat cell RNA spiked in. Recombination joined TRBV28 with TRBJ1-1, with no reliable assignment of the D segment. The CDR3 amino acid sequence is: CASRTAMLRGGTEAFF. At the DNA level, the sequence is TGTGCCAGCAGGACCGCAATGTTGCGGGGTGGGACTGAAGCTTTCTTT.